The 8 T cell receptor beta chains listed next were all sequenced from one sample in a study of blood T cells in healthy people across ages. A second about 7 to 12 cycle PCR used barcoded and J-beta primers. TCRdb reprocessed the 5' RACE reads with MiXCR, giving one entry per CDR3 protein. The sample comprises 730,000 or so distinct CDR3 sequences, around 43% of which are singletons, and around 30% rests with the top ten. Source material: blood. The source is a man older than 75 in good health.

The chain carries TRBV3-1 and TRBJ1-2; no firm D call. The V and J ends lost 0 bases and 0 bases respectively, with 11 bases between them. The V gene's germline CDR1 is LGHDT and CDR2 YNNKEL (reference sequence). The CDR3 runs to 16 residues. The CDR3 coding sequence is TGTGCCAGCAGCCAAGATTTCGCGGCTACTAACTATGGCTACACCTTC. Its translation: CASSQDFAATNYGYTF.

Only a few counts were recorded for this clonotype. The CDR3 loop is CASRGGVDQYF. The CDR3 nucleotides read TGTGCCAGCAGGGGCGGGGTCGACCAGTACTTC. The chain joins TRBV6-1 to TRBJ2-7; the D gene is possibly TRBD2 (6 bases). The germline V and J ends were trimmed by 6 bases and 10 bases, with 13 bases remaining between them. Germline V gene sequence: CDR1 MNHNS, CDR2 SASEGT. This CDR3 has 11 amino acids.

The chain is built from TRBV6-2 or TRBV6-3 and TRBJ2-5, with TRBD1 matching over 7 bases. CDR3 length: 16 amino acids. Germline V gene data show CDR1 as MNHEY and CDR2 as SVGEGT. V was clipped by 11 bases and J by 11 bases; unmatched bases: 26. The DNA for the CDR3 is TGTGCCGTAACAAGATTGGGGACAGAGGGGACCTACGGGCAGTACTTC. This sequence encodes CAVTRLGTEGTYGQYF.

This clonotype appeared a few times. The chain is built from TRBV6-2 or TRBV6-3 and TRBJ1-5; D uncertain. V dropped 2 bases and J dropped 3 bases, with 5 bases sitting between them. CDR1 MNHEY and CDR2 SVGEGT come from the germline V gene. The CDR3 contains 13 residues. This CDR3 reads CASSYTSNQPQHF. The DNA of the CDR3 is TGTGCCAGCAGTTACACATCCAATCAGCCCCAGCATTTT.

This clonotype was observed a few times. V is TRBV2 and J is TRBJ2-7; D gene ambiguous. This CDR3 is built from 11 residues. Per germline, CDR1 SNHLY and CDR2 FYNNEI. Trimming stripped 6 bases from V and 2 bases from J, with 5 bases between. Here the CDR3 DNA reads TGTGCCAGCAGCGTTACCTACGAGCAGTACTTC. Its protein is CASSVTYEQYF.

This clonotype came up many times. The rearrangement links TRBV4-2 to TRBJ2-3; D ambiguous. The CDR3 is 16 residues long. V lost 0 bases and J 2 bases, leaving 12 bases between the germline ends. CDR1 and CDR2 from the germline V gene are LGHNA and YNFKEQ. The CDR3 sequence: CASSQEVLRVTDTQYF. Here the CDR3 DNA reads TGTGCCAGCAGCCAAGAAGTGTTGCGAGTCACAGATACGCAGTATTTT.

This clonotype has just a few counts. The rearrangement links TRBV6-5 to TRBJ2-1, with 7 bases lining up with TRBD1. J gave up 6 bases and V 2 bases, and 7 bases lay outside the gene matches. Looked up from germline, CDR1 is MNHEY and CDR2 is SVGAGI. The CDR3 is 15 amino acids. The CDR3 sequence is CASSYRQGTLNEQFF. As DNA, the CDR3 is TGTGCCAGCAGTTACCGACAGGGCACCCTCAATGAGCAGTTCTTC.

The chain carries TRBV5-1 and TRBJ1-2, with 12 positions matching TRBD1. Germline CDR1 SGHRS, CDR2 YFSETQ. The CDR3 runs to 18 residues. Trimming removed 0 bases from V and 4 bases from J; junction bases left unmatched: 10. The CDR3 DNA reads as TGCGCCAGCAGCTTGGCCCTGGGACAGGGGGCGCGTGGCTATGGCTACACCTTC. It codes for CASSLALGQGARGYGYTF.